The 17 T cell receptor beta chains in this list originate from one sample, sequenced in a study of regulatory T cells in long-lasting Graves disease. Investigators prepared the TCR beta libraries by applying iRepertoire HTBI primers and Arm-PCR of CDR3 regions. TCRdb re-called the multiplex PCR reads with MiXCR, one entry per CDR3 protein. Of 500,000 to 700,000 distinct CDR3 sequences listed, 15% to 20% are singletons. Time point of the sample: newly diagnosed GD, antithyroid drugs for less than 3 months. With RNA extracted from PBMCs as input, the TCR library was made. These data are also associated with another study on T cells in Graves' hyperthyroidism and ophthalmopathy.

This sample comprised peripheral blood mononuclear cells (PBMCs), obtained at new diagnosis, from a patient treated with antithyroid drugs. These receptors were taken from a woman in her twenties or thirties with Graves disease.

The genes are TRBV7-9 and TRBJ2-2; 8 nucleotides agree with TRBD1. The trim removed 5 bases at V and 2 bases at J, leaving 7 bases unmatched. This CDR3 has 16 residues. Germline V gene lookup returns CDR1 SEHNR and CDR2 FQNEAQ (reference sequence). This chain's CDR3 is CASSRPGQANTGELFF. The DNA for the CDR3 is TGTGCCAGCAGCCGACCGGGACAGGCTAACACCGGGGAGCTGTTTTTT.

J is TRBJ2-3 and V is TRBV10-2; TRBD2 matches at 7 bases. The CDR3 length is 13 residues. V gave up 8 bases and J gave up 5 bases; unmatched junction bases: 7. Germline loops: CDR1 WSHSY, CDR2 SAAADI. The CDR3 loop is CASQALAEDTQYF. CDR3 in DNA: TGCGCCAGCCAAGCCCTAGCGGAAGATACGCAGTATTTT.

The chain uses TRBV12-3 or TRBV12-4 and TRBJ2-3, with 9 bases identical to TRBD2. The CDR3 runs to 13 residues. Germline trimming cut 5 bases from V and 14 bases from J; bases unmatched to any gene: 11. CDR3 protein: CASSPLAGIVAYF. The CDR3 nucleotides are TGTGCCAGCAGTCCGCTAGCGGGGATAGTTGCGTATTTT.

As regards this clonotype: Germline and junction disagree at one end, which may indicate a read error. The chain has TRBV20-1 and TRBJ2-1, with TRBD1 matching over 9 bases. Per the germline V gene, CDR1 is DFQATT and CDR2 is SNEGSKA (reference sequence). The CDR3 is 15 residues long. CDR3: CSARVGQGYNYEQFF. The CDR3 DNA follows: TGCAGTGCCAGAGTAGGACAGGGGTACAATTATGAGCAGTTCTTC.

This clonotype was seen many times. The rearrangement joins TRBV25-1 to TRBJ2-7; 7 nucleotides agree with TRBD1. There are 14 residues in the CDR3. Per germline, CDR1 MGHDK and CDR2 SYGVNS. Germline trimming cut 6 bases from V and 5 bases from J; bases unmatched to any gene: 10. The CDR3 protein is CASSPTGAMNEQYF. DNA of the CDR3: TGTGCCAGCAGCCCCACAGGGGCGATGAACGAGCAGTACTTC.

This rearrangement joins TRBV20-1 to TRBJ1-1, with D unclear. Germline V gene data show CDR1 as DFQATT and CDR2 as SNEGSKA (reference sequence). V gave up 4 bases and J gave up 0 bases, with 12 bases separating them. This CDR3 is 14 amino acids long. CDR3 DNA: TGCAGTGCTAAGGACGGAACAATGAACACTGAAGCTTTCTTT. Translating gives CSAKDGTMNTEAFF.

The chain recombines TRBV5-1 with TRBJ2-1; TRBD2 matches at 12 bases. The CDR3 is 16 residues long. The germline V gene encodes CDR1 SGHRS and CDR2 YFSETQ. The ends lost 4 bases at V and 4 bases at J; junction bases unmatched: 6. The CDR3 sequence is CASSPTSGRLYNEQFF. CDR3 nucleotide sequence: TGCGCCAGCAGCCCGACTAGCGGGAGACTATACAATGAGCAGTTCTTC.

About this clonotype: This sequence may be a read error, since a much larger clone differs from it by one base. The chain is built from TRBV7-9 and TRBJ1-1; D perhaps matches TRBD1 (6 bases). The germline gives CDR1 SEHNR, CDR2 FQNEAQ (reference sequence). Trimming pared 3 bases from V and 4 bases from J, leaving 15 bases between. The CDR3 is 15 residues long. CDR3 in amino acids: CASSFDTGQSTEAFF. CDR3 sequence (DNA): TGTGCCAGCAGCTTTGACACCGGACAGAGCACTGAAGCTTTCTTT.

The chain couples TRBV13 to TRBJ2-7; D unclear. The length of the CDR3 is 14 residues. From germline, CDR1 is PRHDT and CDR2 FYEKMQ (reference sequence). V was trimmed by 2 bases and J by 4 bases, leaving 12 bases between them. The CDR3 sequence: CASSLRVQNYEQYF. CDR3 sequence (DNA): TGTGCCAGCAGCTTAAGAGTACAGAATTACGAGCAGTACTTC. Filled out from reference TRBV13 and TRBJ2-7, the complete variable domain reads AAGVIQSPRHLIKEKRETATLKCYPIPRHDTVYWYQQGPGQDPQFLISFYEKMQSDKGSIPDRFSAQQFSDYHSELNMSSLELGDSALYFCASSLRVQNYEQYFGPGTRLTVT.

The DNA of the CDR3 is TGTGCCAGCAGTTACCACCAGGAAGGAAACACCATATATTTT. Its translation: CASSYHQEGNTIYF. The chain joins TRBV6-2 or TRBV6-3 to TRBJ1-3; no definite D call. This CDR3 spans 14 amino acids. V was clipped by 2 bases and J by 4 bases, with 9 bases between them. Germline V gene lookup returns CDR1 MNHEY and CDR2 SVGEGT.

In the case of this clonotype: This may come from a read error, since a much larger clone is one base off. The chain carries TRBV6-1 and TRBJ1-1, with D maybe TRBD1 (6 bases). The V gene's germline CDR1 is MNHNS and CDR2 SASEGT. V lost 11 bases and J 4 bases, leaving 20 bases between the germline ends. The CDR3 extends over 14 amino acids. CDR3 in amino acids: CAGRPWGQGTEAFF. The CDR3 DNA follows: TGTGCCGGCCGTCCATGGGGGCAAGGCACTGAAGCTTTCTTT.

In its sample, this clonotype was seen a few times. The chain employs TRBV2 and TRBJ2-7; D tentatively fits TRBD1 or TRBD2 (5 bases each). The V and J ends lost 2 bases and 3 bases respectively, with 8 bases between them. Germline CDR1 is SNHLY and CDR2 is FYNNEI. CDR3 size: 13 residues. CDR3: CASSELGDYEQYF. Written as DNA, the CDR3 is TGTGCCAGCAGTGAATTGGGGGACTACGAGCAGTACTTC.

This clonotype was seen at least ten times. The genes are TRBV28 and TRBJ2-1, with D hard to call. The CDR3 consists of 11 residues. The ends were cut back, 7 bases at V and 10 bases at J, with 11 bases in the middle. Germline-derived CDR1 and CDR2 are MDHEN and SYDVKM. The CDR3 nucleotides are TGTGCCAGCATGGGGTGGGAAGAGCAGTTCTTC. Translating gives CASMGWEEQFF.

There are many counts of this clonotype. One end of the junction fails to match germline, which may point to a read error. The chain combines TRBV5-1 with TRBJ1-1, with 9 bases fitting TRBD1. The CDR3 loop spans 13 amino acids. Germline V gene data show CDR1 as SGHRS and CDR2 as YFSETQ. The CDR3 is CASRDRANTEAFF. The DNA for the CDR3 is TGTGCCAGCAGGGACAGGGCAAACACTGAAGCTTTCTTT. Using reference TRBV5-1 and TRBJ1-1 for the parts outside the CDR3, the full variable domain is KAGVTQTPRYLIKTRGQQVTLSCSPISGHRSVSWYQQTPGQGLQFLFEYFSETQRNKGNFPGRFSGRQFSNSRSEMNVSTLELGDSALYLCASRDRANTEAFFGQGTRLTVV.

This clonotype showed up many times. The genes are TRBV6-1 and TRBJ1-5; D is undetermined. CDR1 and CDR2 from the germline V gene are MNHNS and SASEGT. The CDR3 spans 14 residues. Trimming removed 8 bases from V and 6 bases from J, with 17 bases in between. CDR3 sequence (DNA): TGTGCCAGCTCGGCGGAAGGGCGCCGTCAGCCCCAGCATTTT. Translating gives CASSAEGRRQPQHF.

This clonotype showed up many times. V gene TRBV27 combines with J gene TRBJ2-7, with D hard to call. Trimming shortened V by 6 bases and J by 2 bases, and 20 bases separated the two germline ends. The CDR3 covers 16 residues. The germline V gene has CDR1 MNHEY and CDR2 SMNVEV (reference sequence). The CDR3 sequence: CASRPKMDSPTYEQYF. CDR3 in DNA: TGTGCCAGCAGGCCTAAGATGGATTCCCCCACCTACGAGCAGTACTTC.

The rearrangement links TRBV7-2 to TRBJ2-4, with TRBD2 identical over 8 bases. CDR1 and CDR2 from the germline V gene are SGHTA and FQGNSA. The CDR3 spans 15 residues. Trimming cost V 5 bases and J 1 base; bases outside gene matches: 4. Here the CDR3 reads CASSTGGVAKNIQYF. In nucleotides, the CDR3 is TGTGCCAGCAGCACCGGGGGGGTGGCCAAAAACATTCAGTACTTC.